This passage covers 25 T cell receptor beta chains from one sample sequenced in a study of shared clonotypes between healthy human individuals. The repertoire was sequenced with immunoSEQ multiplex PCR; TCRdb's copy has only in-frame clones and lacks some. The data show millions of clones, just over 90% seen once. Specimen: naive CD4+ T cells sorted from blood. This sample's subset: CD45RA+ positively selected. Receptor source: a man in his late teens or twenties in good health.

The J gene is TRBJ1-4, the V gene TRBV9; D might be TRBD1 (6 bases). This CDR3 is 14 amino acids long. CDR1 and CDR2 from the germline V gene are SGDLS and YYNGEE. V lost 1 base and J 8 bases, leaving 12 bases between the germline ends. This CDR3 is CASSVQGLEEKLFF. The CDR3 DNA reads as TGTGCCAGCAGCGTACAGGGGCTTGAGGAAAAACTGTTTTTT.

Turning to this clone: The junction shows a germline mismatch at one end, possibly a read error. The chain employs TRBV5-1 and TRBJ2-7, with TRBD1 as a possible D gene (5 bases). Germline CDR1 reads SGHRS; CDR2 reads YFSETQ. CDR3 length: 13 residues. CDR3 DNA: TGCGCAAGCAGGGTTGGAAGCTCCTACGAGCAGTACTTC. Translating gives CASRVGSSYEQYF.

This clone occurred a few times. This chain joins TRBV21-1 and TRBJ2-7; the table's D call, TRBD1, was not checked against the DNA. TRBV21-1 is labeled a pseudogene. The length of the CDR3 is 15 residues. CDR3 bases: TGTGCCAGCAGCAAATGGGCAGGTACAACGTGGGAGCAGTACTTC. Protein: CASSKWAGTTWEQYF.

This chain connects TRBV11-2 to TRBJ2-1, with 9 bases matching TRBD2. The germline V gene has CDR1 SGHAT and CDR2 FQNNGV. CDR3 length: 14 residues. After removal of 10 bases from V and 10 bases from J, the junction contained 14 bases not matched to a gene. In DNA, the CDR3 is TGTGCCACCTCCCCAGGGGCTAGCGGGACCGAGCAGTTCTTC. Its translation: CATSPGASGTEQFF.

The chain employs TRBV12-5 and TRBJ2-1; TRBD1 might be the D (5 bases). The CDR3 is 13 amino acids. V lost 7 bases to trimming and J lost 2 bases, with 9 bases between them. Germline CDR1 reads LGHNT; CDR2 reads FRNRAP. CDR3 in amino acids: CASAGAAYNEQFF. The CDR3 nucleotides read TGTGCTAGTGCTGGGGCAGCCTACAATGAGCAGTTCTTC.

The chain is built from TRBV12-2 and TRBJ2-5; the table's D call TRBD2 went unverified against the DNA. TRBV12-2 is tagged as a pseudogene. The CDR3 contains 18 residues. The CDR3 DNA is TGTGCAAGTCGCGGAAAGGTTAGCGGGACCCTGTACCAAGAGACCCAGTACTTC. It is translated as CASRGKVSGTLYQETQYF.

This chain joins TRBV27 and TRBJ1-1; 9 bases fit TRBD1. Germline-derived CDR1 and CDR2 are MNHEY and SMNVEV (reference sequence). CDR3 length equals 15 residues. With V trimmed by 1 base and J by 1 base, 1 base remained unmatched. The CDR3 region has the DNA TGTGCCAGCAGTTTATACAGGGGGCCGAACACTGAAGCTTTCTTT. This encodes CASSLYRGPNTEAFF.

This clone is a singleton in its sample. The gene calls are TRBV7-2 and TRBJ1-1; no firm D call. CDR1 is SGHTA, CDR2 FQGNSA, per germline. V was trimmed by 0 bases and J by 7 bases, leaving 9 bases between them. This CDR3 region has 13 residues. CDR3 in amino acids: CASSLALRFEAFF. For the CDR3, the DNA is TGTGCCAGCAGCTTAGCGCTAAGATTTGAAGCTTTCTTT.

V and J are TRBV30 and TRBJ2-3; 9 bases are shared with TRBD2. Germline lookup yields CDR1 GTSNPN and CDR2 SVGIG (reference sequence). V lost 3 bases and J lost 3; bases outside the gene matches: 4. The CDR3 totals 14 residues. The CDR3: CAWSPGLATDTQYF. CDR3 DNA: TGTGCCTGGAGCCCGGGACTAGCTACAGATACGCAGTATTTT.

Note on this clone: The sample holds other DNA sequences that translate to the same CDR3. The V and J genes are TRBV6-1 and TRBJ1-2; D is undetermined. Trimming left V 2 bases short and J 7 bases short, with 5 bases between. Germline assignment: CDR1 MNHNS and CDR2 SASEGT. This CDR3 region has 11 residues. For the CDR3, the DNA is TGTGCCAGCAGTGAACCCGGTGGCTACACCTTC. Protein: CASSEPGGYTF.

This clone was found once. The chain is built from TRBV5-4 and TRBJ2-5; 14 positions agree with TRBD2. Germline loops: CDR1 SGHNT, CDR2 YYREEE (reference sequence). The CDR3 length is 17 residues. J gave up 5 bases and V 4 bases, and 10 bases lay outside the gene matches. The CDR3 loop is CASSPGTSGGRGETQYF. In nucleotides, the CDR3 is TGTGCCAGCAGCCCCGGGACTAGCGGGGGTCGGGGGGAGACCCAGTACTTC.

This clone was detected once. V is TRBV7-9 and J is TRBJ1-3; D call uncertain. CDR3 size: 15 residues. Germline assignment: CDR1 SEHNR and CDR2 FQNEAQ (reference sequence). Trimming cost V 8 bases and J 4 bases, with 18 bases left between them. The CDR3 DNA follows: TGTGCCAGCCGCTCCGACTTCCTCTTCGGAAACACCATATATTTT. Translation: CASRSDFLFGNTIYF.

J is TRBJ2-3 and V is TRBV7-2, with D uncertain. Trimming removed 2 bases from V and 5 bases from J, with 5 bases in between. Germline V gene lookup returns CDR1 SGHTA and CDR2 FQGNSA. This CDR3 is 12 amino acids long. DNA for the CDR3: TGTGCCAGCAGCTTAAATGAAGATACGCAGTATTTT. Translated, it gives CASSLNEDTQYF.

The genes are TRBV7-9 and TRBJ2-5; D not certain. CDR1 is SEHNR, CDR2 FQNEAQ, per germline (reference sequence). The CDR3 covers 15 residues. Between the trimmed V and J ends, which lost 3 bases and 5 bases, there was a span of 16 bases. In nucleotides, the CDR3 is TGTGCCAGCAGCTTCTTTGGTGAAGGGCGGGAGACCCAGTACTTC. Its translation: CASSFFGEGRETQYF.

The chain carries TRBV28 and TRBJ2-7; D is uncertain. CDR1 is MDHEN and CDR2 is SYDVKM in the germline V gene. The CDR3 runs 13 residues. The V end lost 4 bases, the J end lost 3 bases, and 10 bases lay between the germline ends. The CDR3: CASSSPRNYEQYF. For the CDR3, the DNA is TGTGCCAGCAGTTCCCCGAGAAACTACGAGCAGTACTTC.

The J gene is TRBJ2-3, the V gene TRBV4-1, with unresolved D. The V gene's germline CDR1 is MGHRA and CDR2 YSYEKL. Between the trimmed V and J ends, which lost 0 bases and 0 bases, there was a span of 13 bases. This CDR3 region has 17 residues. The CDR3 protein is CASSQERGKGSTDTQYF. For the CDR3, the DNA is TGCGCCAGCAGCCAAGAAAGAGGTAAAGGTAGCACAGATACGCAGTATTTT.

The V gene is TRBV5-5, the J gene TRBJ1-2; the D is unclear. Trimming removed 0 bases at V and 0 bases at J, with 9 bases between. The CDR3 covers 15 residues. The germline V gene encodes CDR1 SGHKS and CDR2 YYEKEE (reference sequence). The DNA for the CDR3 is TGTGCCAGCAGCTTGGGGTGGGTGTCTAACTATGGCTACACCTTC. It is translated as CASSLGWVSNYGYTF.

This rearrangement joins TRBV6-5 to TRBJ1-1, with a weak D call TRBD1 (5 bases). V lost 6 bases and J 3 bases, leaving 11 bases between the germline ends. CDR1 and CDR2 from the germline V gene are MNHEY and SVGAGI. The CDR3 extends over 13 amino acids. The CDR3 protein is CASRLGVDTEAFF. The CDR3 bases are TGTGCCAGCAGGTTAGGGGTTGACACTGAAGCTTTCTTT.

The V and J genes are TRBV2 and TRBJ2-5; D is unresolved. Trimming removed 2 bases at V and 2 bases at J, with 6 bases between. From germline, CDR1 is SNHLY and CDR2 FYNNEI. CDR3 length equals 13 residues. DNA for the CDR3: TGTGCCAGCAGTGAATGGTTTCAAGAGACCCAGTACTTC. The encoded protein is CASSEWFQETQYF.

A note on this clone: The sample holds other DNA sequences that translate to the same CDR3. The chain combines TRBV5-1 with TRBJ1-1; 7 bases line up with TRBD1. Losses at the gene ends were 2 bases for V and 4 bases for J; bases not matched to a gene: 5. Germline assignment: CDR1 SGHRS and CDR2 YFSETQ. This CDR3 is built from 14 residues. CDR3 in amino acids: CASSLDREGTEAFF. Written as DNA, the CDR3 is TGCGCCAGCAGCTTAGACAGGGAGGGCACTGAAGCTTTCTTT.

The chain joins TRBV6-1 to TRBJ1-5; D gene ambiguous. CDR1 MNHNS and CDR2 SASEGT come from the germline V gene. V lost 7 bases, J lost 2 bases, and 15 bases lay in between. The CDR3 length is 15 residues. CDR3: CASIAGGNGNQPQHF. The DNA for the CDR3 is TGTGCCAGCATAGCGGGAGGGAATGGCAATCAGCCCCAGCATTTT.

The CDR3 DNA is TGTGCCAGCAGCAAGATACTGACACTAGGGGATGAAAAACTGTTTTTT. It specifies CASSKILTLGDEKLFF. The chain carries TRBV28 and TRBJ1-4, with D tentatively TRBD1 (5 bases). Trimming removed 6 bases at V and 6 bases at J, with 20 bases between. Germline CDR1 and CDR2: MDHEN and SYDVKM. The CDR3 covers 16 residues.

V is TRBV14 and J is TRBJ1-3; D remains unclear. The CDR3 is 14 amino acids. V gave up 4 bases and J gave up 3 bases, with 10 bases separating them. Per germline, CDR1 SGHDN and CDR2 FVKESK. In DNA, the CDR3 is TGTGCCAGCAGCCGGGGTCGAGGTGGAAACACCATATATTTT. Translating it yields CASSRGRGGNTIYF.

This clone has only one observation. V gene TRBV5-1 combines with J gene TRBJ2-3; 9 bases are shared with TRBD2. The CDR3 sequence is 17 residues long. The V gene's germline CDR1 is SGHRS and CDR2 YFSETQ. V was pared by 4 bases and J by 5 bases, with 14 bases of the junction left unmatched. CDR3 nucleotide sequence: TGCGCCAGCAGCGGCTCCCTTCGCGGGGGGGCCGTAGATACGCAGTATTTT. This sequence encodes CASSGSLRGGAVDTQYF. The full variable domain, its missing parts supplied by reference TRBV5-1 and TRBJ2-3, is KAGVTQTPRYLIKTRGQQVTLSCSPISGHRSVSWYQQTPGQGLQFLFEYFSETQRNKGNFPGRFSGRQFSNSRSEMNVSTLELGDSALYLCASSGSLRGGAVDTQYFGPGTRLTVL.

This clone was picked up a small number of times. V and J are TRBV7-9 and TRBJ1-1, with 7 positions matching TRBD1. J was trimmed by 3 bases and V by 4 bases; bases with no gene match: 5. The length of the CDR3 is 14 residues. Germline V gene data show CDR1 as SEHNR and CDR2 as FQNEAQ (reference sequence). The CDR3 reads CASSSDRADTEAFF. The CDR3 DNA sequence: TGTGCCAGCAGCTCTGACAGGGCGGACACTGAAGCTTTCTTT.